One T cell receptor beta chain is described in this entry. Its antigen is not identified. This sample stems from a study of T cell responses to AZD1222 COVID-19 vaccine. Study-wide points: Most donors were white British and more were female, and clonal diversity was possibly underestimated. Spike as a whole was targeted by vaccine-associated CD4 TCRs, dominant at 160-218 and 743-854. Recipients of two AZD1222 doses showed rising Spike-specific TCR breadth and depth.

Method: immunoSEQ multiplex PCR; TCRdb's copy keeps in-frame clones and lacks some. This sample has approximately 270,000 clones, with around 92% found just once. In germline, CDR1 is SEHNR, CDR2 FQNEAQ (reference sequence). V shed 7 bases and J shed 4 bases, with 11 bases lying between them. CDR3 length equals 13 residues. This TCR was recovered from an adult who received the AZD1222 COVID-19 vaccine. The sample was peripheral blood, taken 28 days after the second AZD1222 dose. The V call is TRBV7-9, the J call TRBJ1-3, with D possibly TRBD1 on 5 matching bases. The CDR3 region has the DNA TGTGCCAGCAAAGGGACCGTCGGAAACACCATATATTTT. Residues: CASKGTVGNTIYF.